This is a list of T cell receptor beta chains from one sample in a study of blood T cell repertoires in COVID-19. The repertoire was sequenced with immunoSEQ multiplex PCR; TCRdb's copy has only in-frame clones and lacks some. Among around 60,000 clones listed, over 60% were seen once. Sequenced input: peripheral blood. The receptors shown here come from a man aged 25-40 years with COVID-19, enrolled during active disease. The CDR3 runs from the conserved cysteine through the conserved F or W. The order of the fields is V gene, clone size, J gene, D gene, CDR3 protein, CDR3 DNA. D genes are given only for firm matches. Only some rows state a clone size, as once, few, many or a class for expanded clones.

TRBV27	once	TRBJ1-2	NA	CASSLGTGGNYGYTF	TGTGCCAGCAGTTTAGGTACCGGGGGTAACTATGGCTACACCTTC
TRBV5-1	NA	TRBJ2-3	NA	CASSSGRQGPRTDTQYF	TGCGCCAGCAGCTCCGGGAGACAGGGCCCCCGCACAGATACGCAGTATTTT
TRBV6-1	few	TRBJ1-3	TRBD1	CASSEDRNSGNTIYF	TGTGCCAGCAGTGAGGACAGGAACTCTGGAAACACCATATATTTT
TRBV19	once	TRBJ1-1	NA	CASSARDFMNTEAFF	TGTGCCAGTAGTGCACGGGACTTTATGAACACTGAAGCTTTCTTT
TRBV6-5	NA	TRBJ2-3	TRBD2	CASTLTSGTTDTQYF	TGTGCCAGCACCCTGACTAGCGGGACCACAGATACGCAGTATTTT
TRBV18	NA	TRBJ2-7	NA	CASSPRDQSSYEQYF	TGTGCCAGTTCACCGCGGGATCAGTCCTCCTACGAGCAGTACTTC
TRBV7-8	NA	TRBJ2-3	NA	CASSLGRRGPTGNTQYF	TGTGCCAGCAGCTTAGGTCGGAGGGGCCCCACGGGTAATACGCAGTATTTT
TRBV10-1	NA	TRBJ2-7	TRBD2	CASSEGRAYEQYF	TGCGCCAGCAGTGAGGGGAGGGCCTACGAGCAGTACTTC
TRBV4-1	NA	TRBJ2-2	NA	CASSRSEGNTGELFF	TGCGCCAGCAGCCGCAGTGAGGGGAACACCGGGGAGCTGTTTTTT
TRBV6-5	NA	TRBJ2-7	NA	CASSMPGWYEQYF	TGTGCCAGCAGTATGCCAGGGTGGTACGAGCAGTACTTC
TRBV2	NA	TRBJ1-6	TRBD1	CASSGGDRVAYNSPLHF	TGTGCCAGCAGTGGGGGGGACAGGGTGGCCTATAATTCACCCCTCCACTTT
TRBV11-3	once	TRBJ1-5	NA	CASSEGHGSNQPQHF	TGTGCCAGCTCCGAGGGACACGGTAGCAATCAGCCCCAGCATTTT
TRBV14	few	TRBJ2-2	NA	CASSQVITGELFF	TGTGCCAGCAGCCAAGTTATCACCGGGGAGCTGTTTTTT
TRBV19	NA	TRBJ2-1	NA	CASSTEPWNEQFF	TGTGCCAGTAGTACTGAGCCATGGAATGAGCAGTTCTTC
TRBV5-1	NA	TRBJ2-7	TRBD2	CASSLTSGGYEQYF	TGCGCCAGCAGCCTTACTAGCGGAGGTTACGAGCAGTACTTC
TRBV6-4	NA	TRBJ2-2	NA	CASRGVGGNTGELFF	TGTGCCAGCAGAGGAGTCGGGGGGAACACCGGGGAGCTGTTTTTT
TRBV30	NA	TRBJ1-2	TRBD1	CAWATTGGHGYTF	TGTGCCTGGGCCACTACAGGGGGACATGGCTACACCTTC
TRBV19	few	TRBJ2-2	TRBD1	CASSRRGTGANTGELFF	TGTGCCAGTAGCCGAAGAGGGACAGGGGCGAACACCGGGGAGCTGTTTTTT
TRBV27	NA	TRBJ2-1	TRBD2	CASRLAGGTYNEQFF	TGTGCCAGCAGGCTAGCGGGAGGGACCTACAATGAGCAGTTCTTC
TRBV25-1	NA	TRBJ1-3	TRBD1	CASSPGTDTIYF	TGTGCCAGCAGTCCCGGGACAGACACCATATATTTT
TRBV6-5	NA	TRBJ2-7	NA	CASSYLYEQYF	TGTGCCAGCAGTTATTTATACGAGCAGTACTTC
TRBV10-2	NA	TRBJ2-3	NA	CASSESGDTQYF	TGCGCCAGCAGTGAAAGCGGGGATACGCAGTATTTT